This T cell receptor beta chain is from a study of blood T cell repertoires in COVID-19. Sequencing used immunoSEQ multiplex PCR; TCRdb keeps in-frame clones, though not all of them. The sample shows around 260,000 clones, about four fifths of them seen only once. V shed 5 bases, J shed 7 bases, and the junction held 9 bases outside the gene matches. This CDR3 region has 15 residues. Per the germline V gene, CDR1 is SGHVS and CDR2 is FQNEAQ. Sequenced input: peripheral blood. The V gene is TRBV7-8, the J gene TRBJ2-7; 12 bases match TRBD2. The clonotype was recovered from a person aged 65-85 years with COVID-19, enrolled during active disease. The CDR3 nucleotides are TGTGCCAGCAGCCGAGGGACTAGCGGGCATCCTGAGCAGTACTTC. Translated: CASSRGTSGHPEQYF.